The TCR beta chain described here comes from a study of cytomegalovirus exposure and HLA in healthy donors. Study in general: The study's early data release held 75 million to 95 million unique TCRs from HLA-typed donors. Study results and limitations: Prior analysis indicated that the majority of TCR beta V segments exhibited productivity approximately 87% or approximately 30% of the time. Several of the most significant clusters were apparently associated with common viral pathogens in a later analysis.

Turning to this clone: Its specificity is not known.

The V segment lost 3 bases and the J segment 7 bases; nucleotides outside the gene matches: 8. This CDR3 is built from 15 residues. Germline CDR1 and CDR2: MNHEY and SVGAGI. Vbeta (60) and Jbeta (13) primers were used in the PCR. The table came from immunoSEQ multiplex PCR; TCRdb's copy has only in-frame clones and leaves some out. This table has 150,000 to 200,000 clones, approximately 80% appearing once. The TCR comes from a male donor in good health and CMV-seronegative. V gene TRBV6-5 combines with J gene TRBJ2-1, with TRBD2 identical over 8 bases. Sequenced material: PBMCs. CDR3 residues: CASSYQAGAWNEQFF. DNA of the CDR3: TGTGCCAGCAGTTATCAAGCGGGAGCTTGGAATGAGCAGTTCTTC.